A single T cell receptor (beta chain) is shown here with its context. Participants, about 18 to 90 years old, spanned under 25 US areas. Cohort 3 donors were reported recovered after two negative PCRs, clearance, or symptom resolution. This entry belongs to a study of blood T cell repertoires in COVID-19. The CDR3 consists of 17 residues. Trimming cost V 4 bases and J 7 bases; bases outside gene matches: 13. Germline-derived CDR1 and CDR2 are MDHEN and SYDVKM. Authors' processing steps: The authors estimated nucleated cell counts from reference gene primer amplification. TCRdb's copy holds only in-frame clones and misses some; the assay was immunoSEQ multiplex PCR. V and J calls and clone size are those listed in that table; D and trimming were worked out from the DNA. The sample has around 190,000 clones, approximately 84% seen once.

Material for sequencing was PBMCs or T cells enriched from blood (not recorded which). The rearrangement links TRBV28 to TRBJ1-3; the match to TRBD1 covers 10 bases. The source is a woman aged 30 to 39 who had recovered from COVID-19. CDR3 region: CASSSSPGQGFGNTIYF. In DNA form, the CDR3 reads TGTGCCAGCAGTTCGTCCCCGGGACAGGGGTTCGGGAACACCATATATTTT.